The 23 T cell receptor beta chains given below trace back to one sample, sequenced in a study of T cell responses to AZD1222 COVID-19 vaccine. The repertoire was sequenced with immunoSEQ multiplex PCR; TCRdb's copy has only in-frame clones and lacks some. Seen here are some 79,000 clones, around 82% observed once, and the top ten hold around 45%. Sequenced material: peripheral blood, taken 28 days after the second AZD1222 dose. The source is an adult who received the AZD1222 COVID-19 vaccine.

This clone was counted a single time. This sequence joins TRBV15 and TRBJ2-5, with 8 nucleotides matching TRBD1. Unmatched junction bases numbered 2, after V lost 4 bases and J lost 4 bases. This CDR3 region has 13 residues. Germline CDR1 LNHNV, CDR2 YYDKDF (reference sequence). The CDR3 coding sequence is TGTGCCACCAGCACAGGACAGGGAGAGACCCAGTACTTC. It encodes CATSTGQGETQYF.

This clone showed up just a few times. Other DNA sequences of this sample code for an identical CDR3. The chain is built from TRBV18 and TRBJ1-5; tentatively, D is TRBD1 (5 bases). CDR1 and CDR2 from the germline V gene are KGHSH and LQKENI. The CDR3 spans 13 residues. The ends were cut back, 3 bases at V and 4 bases at J, with 7 bases in the middle. For the CDR3, the DNA is TGTGCCAGCTCACCGGGGCAGAATCAGCCCCAGCATTTT. Protein: CASSPGQNQPQHF. Combining the CDR3 with reference TRBV18 and TRBJ1-5 gives the whole variable domain NAGVMQNPRHLVRRRGQEARLRCSPMKGHSHVYWYRQLPEEGLKFMVYLQKENIIDESGMPKERFSAEFPKEGPSILRIQQVVRGDSAAYFCASSPGQNQPQHFGDGTRLSIL.

The rearrangement links TRBV7-8 to TRBJ1-2; TRBD1 agrees at 7 bases. V was clipped by 5 bases and J by 0 bases; unmatched bases: 6. This CDR3 is built from 15 residues. Per the germline V gene, CDR1 is SGHVS and CDR2 is FQNEAQ. The CDR3 bases are TGTGCCAGCAGCCCACAACAGGGGCCTAACTATGGCTACACCTTC. This encodes CASSPQQGPNYGYTF.

The rearrangement links TRBV11-3 to TRBJ2-2; D ambiguous. Trimming pared 5 bases from V and 2 bases from J, leaving 6 bases between. The CDR3 loop spans 13 amino acids. Germline V lookup: CDR1 SGHNT, CDR2 YENEEA. CDR3 region: CASSARNTGELFF. CDR3 nucleotide sequence: TGTGCCAGCAGCGCCAGAAACACCGGGGAGCTGTTTTTT.

The chain links TRBV10-2 to TRBJ2-2, with a possible D match to TRBD1 (6 bases). Germline CDR1 reads WSHSY; CDR2 reads SAAADI. The CDR3 spans 14 residues. Trimming took off 6 bases at V and 2 bases at J, with 10 bases between the two ends. This chain's CDR3 is CASSGQSNTGELFF. The CDR3, as DNA: TGCGCCAGCAGCGGACAGAGCAACACCGGGGAGCTGTTTTTT.

J is TRBJ1-5 and V is TRBV6-2 or TRBV6-3; D not resolved. Trimming shortened V by 5 bases and J by 7 bases, and 9 bases separated the two germline ends. Germline V CDR1 and CDR2: MNHEY, SVGEGT. CDR3 length equals 12 residues. The CDR3 DNA is TGTGCCAGCAGTCGTACCTTACAGCCCCAGCATTTT. As protein: CASSRTLQPQHF.

The chain is built from TRBV9 and TRBJ1-4; D uncertain. CDR3 length: 13 residues. Germline assignment: CDR1 SGDLS and CDR2 YYNGEE. The V and J ends lost 2 bases and 8 bases respectively, with 10 bases between them. The CDR3 region is CASSVGSDEKLFF. The CDR3 coding sequence is TGTGCCAGCAGCGTCGGAAGTGACGAAAAACTGTTTTTT.

J is TRBJ1-1 and V is TRBV2, with D maybe TRBD1 (5 bases). The germline V and J ends were trimmed by 2 bases and 0 bases, with 7 bases remaining between them. This CDR3 region has 14 residues. Germline assignment: CDR1 SNHLY and CDR2 FYNNEI. This chain's CDR3 is CASSEKGLNTEAFF. CDR3 DNA sequence: TGTGCCAGCAGTGAAAAGGGGCTGAACACTGAAGCTTTCTTT.

The CDR3 spells CASSQRLAGASTDTQYF. For the CDR3, the DNA is TGTGCCAGCAGCCAGAGGTTAGCGGGAGCCTCCACAGATACGCAGTATTTT. The chain employs TRBV3-1 (or the pseudogene TRBV3-2) and TRBJ2-3; 9 nucleotides match TRBD2. In germline, CDR1 is LGHDT, CDR2 YNNKEL (reference sequence). The CDR3 consists of 17 residues. Trimming cost V 3 bases and J 2 bases; bases outside gene matches: 9.

The chain employs TRBV30 and TRBJ2-2, with D hard to call. The germline gives CDR1 GTSNPN, CDR2 SVGIG (reference sequence). CDR3 size: 13 residues. V lost 0 bases, J lost 4 bases, and 6 bases lay in between. The CDR3 region has the DNA TGTGCCTGGAGTGTTACTATCACCGGGGAGCTGTTTTTT. Protein product: CAWSVTITGELFF.

This sequence joins TRBV28 and TRBJ1-2; D possibly corresponds to TRBD1 (6 bases). Trimming took 3 bases from V and 8 from J, leaving 19 bases between them. The CDR3 length is 15 residues. Looked up from germline, CDR1 is MDHEN and CDR2 is SYDVKM. The CDR3 here is CASSLRGRTIEGYTF. DNA for the CDR3: TGTGCCAGCAGTTTGCGGGGGCGCACAATCGAAGGCTACACCTTC.

The chain recombines TRBV9 with TRBJ1-2, with D possibly matching TRBD1 (6 bases). V was clipped by 4 bases and J by 0 bases, with 22 bases between them. The CDR3 is 18 amino acids. Germline V gives CDR1 SGDLS, CDR2 YYNGEE. CDR3 residues: CASSPRGASSTSNYGYTF. Written as DNA, the CDR3 is TGTGCCAGCAGCCCCCGGGGGGCCAGCAGCACCTCTAACTATGGCTACACCTTC.

The CDR3 protein is CASSQDRYSGNTIYF. CDR3 sequence (DNA): TGCGCCAGCAGCCAAGACAGGTACTCTGGAAACACCATATATTTT. The V and J genes are TRBV4-1 and TRBJ1-3; no clear D. Looked up from germline, CDR1 is MGHRA and CDR2 is YSYEKL. The CDR3 spans 15 residues. The V end was cut by 0 bases, the J end by 0 bases, with 6 bases between.

The chain uses TRBV29-1 and TRBJ1-4; 7 positions agree with TRBD1. Germline trimming cut 1 base from V and 7 bases from J; bases unmatched to any gene: 12. The CDR3 has 16 amino acids. In germline, CDR1 is SQVTM, CDR2 ANQGSEA. The CDR3 nucleotides read TGCAGCGTTGAAGGGACAGGCCTTCAGAGGGGTGAAAAACTGTTTTTT. Its translation: CSVEGTGLQRGEKLFF.

The V and J genes are TRBV5-1 and TRBJ2-7; 12 bases map to TRBD2. The trim removed 0 bases at V and 6 bases at J, leaving 7 bases unmatched. Germline V CDR1 and CDR2: SGHRS, YFSETQ. This CDR3 comprises 16 residues. The CDR3 loop reads CASSLAASGRAAEQYF. The CDR3 nucleotides read TGCGCCAGCAGCTTGGCTGCTAGCGGGAGGGCCGCCGAGCAGTACTTC.

The chain joins TRBV27 to TRBJ2-1; no clear D. The CDR3 loop spans 11 amino acids. Trimming pared 3 bases from V and 10 bases from J, leaving 7 bases between. The germline CDR1 and CDR2 sequences are MNHEY and SMNVEV (reference sequence). CDR3 residues: CASSFGTEQFF. In DNA form, the CDR3 reads TGTGCCAGCAGTTTTGGAACAGAGCAGTTCTTC.

V is TRBV11-3 and J is TRBJ1-1, with D maybe TRBD1 (5 bases). V lost 1 base to trimming and J lost 4 bases, with 10 bases between them. Germline loops: CDR1 SGHNT, CDR2 YENEEA. The CDR3 has 14 residues. The CDR3 region is CASSLGGGGTEAFF. The CDR3 DNA reads as TGTGCCAGCAGCTTAGGCGGGGGTGGCACTGAAGCTTTCTTT.

V gene TRBV6-4 combines with J gene TRBJ1-2; TRBD1 aligns across 8 bases. V was pared by 3 bases and J by 6 bases, with 9 bases of the junction left unmatched. Germline CDR1 reads MRHNA; CDR2 reads SNTAGT. The CDR3 consists of 15 residues. The DNA of the CDR3 is TGTGCCAGCAGTGAATTTTCAGGGGGCAGGAATGGCTACACCTTC. It is translated as CASSEFSGGRNGYTF.

The V call is TRBV9, the J call TRBJ2-2; D might be TRBD1 (6 bases). The germline V and J ends were trimmed by 4 bases and 6 bases, with 16 bases remaining between them. Germline V lookup: CDR1 SGDLS, CDR2 YYNGEE. The CDR3 totals 15 residues. In DNA form, the CDR3 reads TGTGCCAGCAGCCCCCGGGCGCAGGGGTCCGGGGAGCTGTTTTTT. As protein: CASSPRAQGSGELFF. Supplemented by reference TRBV9 and TRBJ2-2, the full variable domain reads DSGVTQTPKHLITATGQRVTLRCSPRSGDLSVYWYQQSLDQGLQFLIQYYNGEERAKGNILERFSAQQFPDLHSELNLSSLELGDSALYFCASSPRAQGSGELFFGEGSRLTVL.

The chain recombines TRBV30 with TRBJ1-2, with 8 bases that match TRBD1. CDR3 size: 14 residues. The germline CDR1 and CDR2 sequences are GTSNPN and SVGIG (reference sequence). V dropped 5 bases and J dropped 2; count of bases not matched to a gene: 7. CDR3 sequence: CAWEPGQANYGYTF. The DNA of the CDR3 is TGTGCCTGGGAACCGGGACAGGCAAACTATGGCTACACCTTC.

The gene calls are TRBV3-1 (or the pseudogene TRBV3-2) and TRBJ1-1; 7 bases line up with TRBD1. CDR1 and CDR2 (germline): LGHDT, YNNKEL (reference sequence). Trimming removed 1 base from V and 11 bases from J; junction bases left unmatched: 10. This CDR3 has 14 residues. CDR3 sequence: CASSQGGYRGEAFF. Written as DNA, the CDR3 is TGTGCCAGCAGCCAAGGGGGTTACAGGGGTGAGGCTTTCTTT.

Only one count was recorded for this clone. The J gene is TRBJ2-1, the V gene TRBV2; possible D gene TRBD1, 5 bases. Trimming shortened V by 8 bases and J by 14 bases, and 10 bases separated the two germline ends. The CDR3 has 9 amino acids. Germline V gene lookup returns CDR1 SNHLY and CDR2 FYNNEI. Here the CDR3 reads CASGAGKFF. The CDR3 nucleotides are TGTGCCAGCGGGGCAGGGAAGTTCTTC. The full variable domain, its missing parts supplied by reference TRBV2 and TRBJ2-1, is EPEVTQTPSHQVTQMGQEVILRCVPISNHLYFYWYRQILGQKVEFLVSFYNNEISEKSEIFDDQFSVERPDGSNFTLKIRSTKLEDSAMYFCASGAGKFFGPGTRLTVL.

This chain links TRBV7-2 with TRBJ2-7, with D possibly called TRBD1 or TRBD2 (5 bases each). Trimming stripped 1 base from V and 6 bases from J, with 7 bases between. Germline CDR1 reads SGHTA; CDR2 reads FQGNSA. This CDR3 is 12 amino acids long. The CDR3 region has the DNA TGTGCCAGCAGCTTAGAGGGGACCGAGCAGTACTTC. It codes for CASSLEGTEQYF.